This TCR beta chain was sequenced during a study of radiation and T cells in renal cell carcinoma. TCRdb keeps only in-frame clones here, not all; method: immunoSEQ multiplex PCR. The sample lists some 16,000 clones, more than 55% seen once, with about 9% in the top ten. Study-level points and caveats: Dominant CDR3 motifs occupied more repertoire in irradiated than control tumors. Intratumoral heterogeneity was not captured in these roughly 0.96 g regions. Top 100 clonotypes averaged about 54% in irradiated versus about 40% in nephrectomy-only tumors.

Treatment meaning: treatment-naive control, cytoreductive nephrectomy. Points on this clone: The target antigen is unknown.

This clonotype originated in a man between 35 and 55 years old with renal cell carcinoma. This specimen consisted of tumor tissue, obtained from a patient whose treatment was nephrectomy without radiotherapy.

Written as DNA, the CDR3 is TGTGCCAGCCGAAGGGACCAGGGGGGGGGCAATCAGCCCCAGCATTTT. Translating gives CASRRDQGGGNQPQHF. The chain carries TRBV2 and TRBJ1-5; TRBD1 agrees at 7 bases. Germline values: CDR1 SNHLY, CDR2 FYNNEI. V trimming: 8 bases; J trimming: 2 bases; junction bases outside the gene matches: 12. This CDR3 comprises 16 residues.